The 25 T cell receptor beta chains below all came from one sample that was sequenced in a study of cytomegalovirus exposure and HLA in healthy donors. This PCR relied on a set of 60 Vbeta primers and 13 Jbeta primers. Some clones are missing from TCRdb's copy, which holds only in-frame ones; the method was immunoSEQ multiplex PCR. The sample holds over 70,000 clones; roughly 73% are singletons and the top ten take nearly 2.5%. The sequencing input was PBMCs. The receptors were gathered from a male donor in good health and CMV-seropositive.

The V call is TRBV18, the J call TRBJ2-7; D may be TRBD1 (6 bases). This CDR3 comprises 14 residues. Germline V gene sequence: CDR1 KGHSH, CDR2 LQKENI. The ends were cut back, 3 bases at V and 4 bases at J, with 13 bases in the middle. CDR3 protein: CASSPAGEMYEQYF. In nucleotides, the CDR3 is TGTGCCAGCTCACCGGCAGGGGAAATGTACGAGCAGTACTTC.

In regard to this clone: A read error may account for a junction end that differs from germline. This chain connects TRBV5-1 to TRBJ1-2; D call uncertain. The CDR3 is 13 residues long. Per the germline V gene, CDR1 is SGHRS and CDR2 is YFSETQ. For the CDR3, the DNA is TGCGCCAGCAGCTACTATCTTAACGATGGCTACACCTTC. It specifies CASSYYLNDGYTF.

The chain combines TRBV6-6 with TRBJ2-7; possible D gene TRBD2, 6 bases. The V gene lost 6 bases and the J gene lost 0 bases, with 18 bases spanning the gap. The CDR3 totals 16 residues. The V gene's germline CDR1 is MNHNY and CDR2 SVGAGI (reference sequence). The CDR3: CASRDIGGQSSYEQYF. The CDR3 DNA follows: TGTGCCAGCAGGGACATCGGAGGGCAAAGCTCCTACGAGCAGTACTTC.

Only a few counts were recorded for this clone. V is TRBV6-1 and J is TRBJ2-3, with 7 bases that match TRBD2. The CDR3 runs 15 residues. With V trimmed by 1 base and J by 0 bases, 1 base remained unmatched. Germline-derived CDR1 and CDR2 are MNHNS and SASEGT. The CDR3 nucleotides are TGTGCCAGCAGTGAAGTTAGCGGGAGCACAGATACGCAGTATTTT. Translation gives CASSEVSGSTDTQYF.

This clone was recorded once. This chain joins TRBV27 and TRBJ2-7, with 10 bases aligning to TRBD2. The CDR3 runs 17 residues. The V and J ends lost 5 bases and 3 bases, in that order; junction bases with no gene match: 13. CDR1 and CDR2 (germline): MNHEY, SMNVEV (reference sequence). The CDR3 bases are TGTGCCAGCAGTGACCTCATATTAGCGGGAGGAGTCTACGAGCAGTACTTC. Its translation: CASSDLILAGGVYEQYF.

The J gene is TRBJ2-3, the V gene TRBV4-3; D possibly corresponds to TRBD1 (6 bases). The V end lost 2 bases, the J end lost 8 bases, and 11 bases lay between the germline ends. Germline assignment: CDR1 LGHNA and CDR2 YSLEER. This CDR3 spans 13 amino acids. The CDR3, as DNA: TGCGCCAGCAGCCAACACAGGGAAGGTACGCAGTATTTT. Protein: CASSQHREGTQYF.

V usage is TRBV10-3 and J usage is TRBJ1-5, with D maybe TRBD1 (6 bases). The CDR3 loop spans 15 amino acids. V was shortened by 4 bases and J by 2 bases, with 12 bases between the two germline ends. Germline-derived CDR1 and CDR2 are ENHRY and SYGVKD. The CDR3 sequence: CAISGTRGGNQPQHF. In DNA form, the CDR3 reads TGTGCCATCAGTGGTACCAGGGGAGGCAATCAGCCCCAGCATTTT.

The CDR3 nucleotides are TGTGCCAGCAGAGAGCAGGGTTTTGGAGATACGCAGTATTTT. Amino acids: CASREQGFGDTQYF. The J gene is TRBJ2-3, the V gene TRBV28; D is possibly TRBD1 (5 bases). This CDR3 has 14 residues. With 6 bases removed from V and 5 bases from J, the gap between germline ends came to 15 bases. Germline V CDR1 and CDR2: MDHEN, SYDVKM.

This clone was counted a few times. V and J are TRBV6-5 and TRBJ1-1, with D possibly TRBD1 on 5 matching bases. Trimming shortened V by 2 bases and J by 4 bases, and 8 bases separated the two germline ends. The CDR3 spans 13 residues. Germline V gene lookup returns CDR1 MNHEY and CDR2 SVGAGI. CDR3 sequence: CASSYQGITEAFF. CDR3 coding DNA: TGTGCCAGCAGTTACCAGGGTATCACTGAAGCTTTCTTT.

This chain uses TRBV7-2 with TRBJ2-1; 7 nucleotides align to TRBD2. V lost 6 bases to trimming and J lost 3 bases; unmatched junction nucleotides: 11. Per the germline V gene, CDR1 is SGHTA and CDR2 is FQGNSA. The CDR3 runs 16 residues. CDR3 sequence: CASRRTRDSSYNEQFF. The CDR3 DNA follows: TGTGCCAGCAGACGGACTAGGGACTCTAGCTACAATGAGCAGTTCTTC. Based on the CDR3 plus reference TRBV7-2 and TRBJ2-1, the full variable domain is GAGVSQSPSNKVTEKGKDVELRCDPISGHTALYWYRQSLGQGLEFLIYFQGNSAPDKSGLPSDRFSAERTGGSVSTLTIQRTQQEDSAVYLCASRRTRDSSYNEQFFGPGTRLTVL.

This chain connects TRBV5-4 to TRBJ2-7; 7 bases match TRBD1. This CDR3 is built from 14 residues. The ends lost 5 bases at V and 4 bases at J; junction bases unmatched: 9. Germline V gene lookup returns CDR1 SGHNT and CDR2 YYREEE (reference sequence). CDR3 region: CASRSIGTDYEQYF. CDR3 sequence (DNA): TGTGCCAGCAGGTCTATAGGGACAGATTACGAGCAGTACTTC.

The gene calls are TRBV5-6 and TRBJ2-7; 8 positions match TRBD2. With V trimmed by 0 bases and J by 2 bases, 7 bases remained unmatched. This CDR3 is 16 amino acids long. Germline V gene lookup returns CDR1 SGHDT and CDR2 YYEEEE. The CDR3 bases are TGTGCCAGCAGCTTGGTTTCGGGACTAGGAGCCTACGAGCAGTACTTC. It is translated as CASSLVSGLGAYEQYF.

The V gene is TRBV7-2, the J gene TRBJ1-1, with D tentatively TRBD1 (5 bases). Trimming took off 5 bases at V and 11 bases at J, with 21 bases between the two ends. The CDR3 consists of 14 residues. CDR1 and CDR2 from the germline V gene are SGHTA and FQGNSA. The CDR3, as DNA: TGTGCCAGCAGCCCGTACGTGATAGTCAGGGATGCTTTCTTT. This encodes CASSPYVIVRDAFF.

The CDR3 DNA reads as TGTGCCAGCAGCCCTGGAGGTCTAGGATATGGCTACACCTTC. It yields the protein CASSPGGLGYGYTF. The V gene is TRBV28, the J gene TRBJ1-2, with D uncertain. V lost 6 bases and J lost 5, with 16 bases in between. This CDR3 spans 14 amino acids. Germline CDR1 MDHEN, CDR2 SYDVKM.

This clone was observed a few times. The genes are TRBV14 and TRBJ1-1; 7 nucleotides line up with TRBD1. V gave up 4 bases and J gave up 4 bases; unmatched junction bases: 9. CDR1 SGHDN and CDR2 FVKESK come from the germline V gene. This CDR3 is 15 amino acids long. The DNA for the CDR3 is TGTGCCAGCAGCCCCGTACAGGGGAAAGGCACTGAAGCTTTCTTT. Its protein is CASSPVQGKGTEAFF.

This clone was picked up a small number of times. The chain is built from TRBV6-1 and TRBJ2-6, with TRBD1 matching 7 bases. Germline trimming cut 2 bases from V and 4 bases from J; bases unmatched to any gene: 2. This CDR3 region has 15 residues. Looked up from germline, CDR1 is MNHNS and CDR2 is SASEGT. CDR3 residues: CASSETGAGANVLTF. CDR3 sequence (DNA): TGTGCCAGCAGTGAAACAGGGGCCGGGGCCAACGTCCTGACTTTC.

The chain has TRBV5-1 and TRBJ2-1; D gene unclear. Germline loops: CDR1 SGHRS, CDR2 YFSETQ. Trimming left V 5 bases short and J 0 bases short, with 9 bases between. This CDR3 has 14 residues. The CDR3 coding sequence is TGCGCCAGCAGTTTAGCTCTCTCCTACAATGAGCAGTTCTTC. Amino acid sequence: CASSLALSYNEQFF.

V is TRBV4-2 and J is TRBJ2-2; D remains unclear. CDR1 is LGHNA, CDR2 YNFKEQ, per germline. The CDR3 length is 17 residues. The V gene lost 3 bases and the J gene lost 3 bases, with 17 bases spanning the gap. The CDR3: CASSQLTTSLDTGELFF. CDR3 DNA sequence: TGTGCCAGCAGCCAGCTGACAACCTCCCTCGACACCGGGGAGCTGTTTTTT.

The genes are TRBV27 and TRBJ2-7; the D gene is possibly TRBD1 (5 bases). The V gene lost 10 bases and the J gene lost 7 bases, with 17 bases spanning the gap. Germline V gene sequence: CDR1 MNHEY, CDR2 SMNVEV (reference sequence). The CDR3 is 12 residues long. CDR3 sequence reads: CAIKGMGGEQYF. The CDR3 DNA follows: TGTGCCATCAAGGGGATGGGCGGAGAGCAGTACTTC.

The sample holds a few counts of this clone. The rearrangement links TRBV6-5 to TRBJ1-1; D is perhaps TRBD1 (5 bases). Germline CDR1 is MNHEY and CDR2 is SVGAGI. The ends were cut back, 2 bases at V and 4 bases at J, with 11 bases in the middle. The CDR3 consists of 14 residues. CDR3 amino acids: CASSYRGAFTEAFF. Written as DNA, the CDR3 is TGTGCCAGCAGTTACAGGGGCGCGTTCACTGAAGCTTTCTTT.

The V and J genes are TRBV27 and TRBJ1-2, with 8 bases matching TRBD1. Germline V gene data show CDR1 as MNHEY and CDR2 as SMNVEV (reference sequence). After removal of 6 bases from V and 3 bases from J, the junction contained 18 bases not matched to a gene. The CDR3 runs 18 residues. The CDR3 region is CASRYRRSRQGLDYGYTF. The CDR3 DNA reads as TGTGCCAGCAGGTATAGGAGGTCTAGACAGGGGTTAGACTATGGCTACACCTTC.

J is TRBJ2-6 and V is TRBV5-1; 9 bases are shared with TRBD1. Unmatched junction bases numbered 13, after V lost 2 bases and J lost 1 base. This CDR3 has 20 amino acids. Germline V gene lookup returns CDR1 SGHRS and CDR2 YFSETQ. The chain's CDR3 is CASSFGKGQGVVSGANVLTF. CDR3 sequence (DNA): TGCGCCAGCAGCTTTGGAAAGGGACAGGGCGTAGTTTCTGGGGCCAACGTCCTGACTTTC.

This clone turned up a few times. The rearrangement joins TRBV5-1 to TRBJ1-4; D perhaps matches TRBD1 (6 bases). CDR1 is SGHRS, CDR2 YFSETQ, per germline. CDR3 length equals 14 residues. V lost 0 bases, J lost 6 bases, and 9 bases lay in between. The CDR3 reads CASSLVDSHEKLFF. CDR3 DNA sequence: TGCGCCAGCAGCTTGGTGGACAGCCATGAAAAACTGTTTTTT.

V usage is TRBV7-6 and J usage is TRBJ2-7; TRBD1 matches 10 bases. The germline gives CDR1 SGHVS, CDR2 FNYEAQ. The CDR3 sequence is 16 residues long. Germline trimming cut 0 bases from V and 5 bases from J; bases unmatched to any gene: 7. The CDR3 spells CASSLARDRGAHEQYF. Written as DNA, the CDR3 is TGTGCCAGCAGCTTAGCGCGGGACAGGGGAGCCCACGAGCAGTACTTC.

This chain connects TRBV19 to TRBJ2-1; TRBD1 might be the D (6 bases). CDR1 and CDR2 from the germline V gene are LNHDA and SQIVND (reference sequence). The germline V and J ends were trimmed by 7 bases and 1 base, with 14 bases remaining between them. The CDR3 has 15 residues. CDR3 in DNA: TGTGCCAGTACCAAGGGACACCGGTCCTACAATGAGCAGTTCTTC. Translation gives CASTKGHRSYNEQFF.